What follows are 17 T cell receptor beta chains derived from one specimen sequenced in a study of Graves' ophthalmopathy and Graves' hyperthyroidism. Investigators amplified TCR beta CDR3 regions from RNA transcripts. HTBI primers served in a first-round RT-PCR, which a second-round multiplex PCR followed. TCRdb fed the multiplex PCR reads into MiXCR, producing one record per CDR3 protein. This sample has approximately 700,000 distinct CDR3 sequences; roughly 40% occur once, and the top ten carry around 40%. Sequencing input: peripheral blood. These receptors were taken from an adult man with Graves' ophthalmopathy.

The CDR3 nucleotides read TGTGCCAGCAGCTACCCTAGCGGGAGCGACACCGGGGAGCTGTTTTTT. Translation gives CASSYPSGSDTGELFF. V is TRBV25-1 and J is TRBJ2-2; 10 bases line up with TRBD2. The CDR3 consists of 16 residues. The trim removed 6 bases at V and 3 bases at J, leaving 7 bases unmatched. Germline-derived CDR1 and CDR2 are MGHDK and SYGVNS.

The chain couples TRBV7-9 to TRBJ2-6; 10 nucleotides align to TRBD1. The V gene end was trimmed by 3 bases and the J gene end by 0 bases; junction bases not matched to a gene: 5. The CDR3 is made up of 18 amino acids. Per the germline V gene, CDR1 is SEHNR and CDR2 is FQNEAQ (reference sequence). CDR3 protein: CASSLGTGAISGANVLTF. CDR3 nucleotide sequence: TGTGCCAGCAGCTTGGGGACAGGGGCCATCTCTGGGGCCAACGTCCTGACTTTC.

This clonotype came up many times. The genes are TRBV10-3 and TRBJ2-7; the match to TRBD1 covers 8 bases. With V trimmed by 8 bases and J by 1 base, 7 bases remained unmatched. Per the germline V gene, CDR1 is ENHRY and CDR2 is SYGVKD. This CDR3 contains 14 residues. The CDR3 protein is CAISDRANSYEQYF. The CDR3, as DNA: TGTGCCATCTCGGACAGGGCAAATTCCTACGAGCAGTACTTC.

In this sample, this clonotype turned up a few times. J is TRBJ2-7 and V is TRBV6-6; D is possibly TRBD1 (6 bases). CDR3 length equals 16 residues. V lost 1 base and J 1 base, leaving 14 bases between the germline ends. CDR1 MNHNY and CDR2 SVGAGI come from the germline V gene (reference sequence). CDR3 residues: CASSYLGQGRSYEQYF. The CDR3, as DNA: TGTGCCAGCAGTTACTTGGGGCAGGGGAGATCCTACGAGCAGTACTTC.

This clonotype was recorded many times. In DNA, the CDR3 is TGCGCCAGCAGTGACGGGACAGGGGCGTACGAGCAGTACTTC. Translation: CASSDGTGAYEQYF. This chain links TRBV10-2 with TRBJ2-7; 10 nucleotides match TRBD1. The CDR3 consists of 14 residues. Germline V gives CDR1 WSHSY, CDR2 SAAADI. After removal of 3 bases from V and 4 bases from J, the junction contained 3 bases not matched to a gene.

This clonotype was counted at least ten times. V gene TRBV2 combines with J gene TRBJ1-1; D is unclear. CDR3 length equals 14 residues. CDR1 is SNHLY, CDR2 FYNNEI, per germline. V was shortened by 2 bases and J by 5 bases, with 12 bases between the two germline ends. CDR3 sequence (DNA): TGTGCCAGCAGTGAATCTCGGGTTCGGACTGAAGCTTTCTTT. It translates to CASSESRVRTEAFF.

The chain uses TRBV7-9 and TRBJ1-1; perhaps TRBD1 as D (5 bases). CDR3 length: 15 amino acids. Trimming cost V 0 bases and J 3 bases, with 11 bases left between them. CDR1 SEHNR and CDR2 FQNEAQ come from the germline V gene (reference sequence). CDR3 loop: CASSLALGEDTEAFF. CDR3 in DNA: TGTGCCAGCAGCTTAGCGCTAGGGGAGGACACTGAAGCTTTCTTT.

This clonotype was recorded a few times. This chain connects TRBV7-9 to TRBJ1-2, with D possibly matching TRBD1 (5 bases). This CDR3 spans 15 amino acids. Germline V lookup: CDR1 SEHNR, CDR2 FQNEAQ (reference sequence). Trimming pared 4 bases from V and 8 bases from J, leaving 20 bases between. In DNA form, the CDR3 reads TGTGCCAGCAGCTCTCGAGTGGACATGGTAATCGGCTACACCTTC. This encodes CASSSRVDMVIGYTF. The whole variable domain, remainder taken from reference TRBV7-9 and TRBJ1-2, is DTGVSQNPRHKITKRGQNVTFRCDPISEHNRLYWYRQTLGQGPEFLTYFQNEAQLEKSRLLSDRFSAERPKGSFSTLEIQRTEQGDSAMYLCASSSRVDMVIGYTFGSGTRLTVV.

The chain is built from TRBV25-1 and TRBJ2-7, with D uncertain. CDR3 length equals 17 residues. In germline, CDR1 is MGHDK, CDR2 SYGVNS. V lost 5 bases to trimming and J lost 3 bases, with 23 bases between them. CDR3 sequence: CASSSPRSTYLYYEQYF. The CDR3 DNA is TGTGCCAGCAGTTCCCCAAGATCGACATACCTTTACTACGAGCAGTACTTC.

Only a few counts were recorded for this clonotype. V and J are TRBV6-1 and TRBJ2-7, with TRBD1 as a possible D gene (6 bases). Trimming removed 6 bases at V and 2 bases at J, with 14 bases between. Germline V gene sequence: CDR1 MNHNS, CDR2 SASEGT. The CDR3 sequence is 14 residues long. In DNA, the CDR3 is TGTGCCAGCAGGAACAGGGTGGTCCCCTACGAGCAGTACTTC. Translation: CASRNRVVPYEQYF.

Ten or more counts support this clonotype. J is TRBJ1-4 and V is TRBV2; 7 bases match TRBD1. The CDR3 is 14 residues long. The V and J ends lost 3 bases and 7 bases, in that order; junction bases with no gene match: 5. Germline V gives CDR1 SNHLY, CDR2 FYNNEI. CDR3 protein: CASSDTPGGEKLFF. CDR3 sequence (DNA): TGTGCCAGCAGTGACACCCCAGGGGGTGAAAAACTGTTTTTT.

This chain connects TRBV2 to TRBJ2-5, with TRBD2 matching over 8 bases. Germline CDR1 is SNHLY and CDR2 is FYNNEI. This CDR3 has 14 amino acids. V shed 5 bases, J shed 5 bases, and the junction held 7 bases outside the gene matches. The CDR3 DNA follows: TGTGCCAGCAGTTCCAGCGGGAGCGAGGAGACCCAGTACTTC. This encodes CASSSSGSEETQYF.

This clonotype was recorded a few times. The chain carries TRBV7-9 and TRBJ2-7; 9 bases line up with TRBD2. V gave up 4 bases and J gave up 5 bases; unmatched junction bases: 9. This CDR3 region has 15 residues. Germline-derived CDR1 and CDR2 are SEHNR and FQNEAQ (reference sequence). Here the CDR3 reads CASSWYSGSNNEQYF. In DNA, the CDR3 is TGTGCCAGCAGCTGGTATAGCGGGAGTAACAACGAGCAGTACTTC. Full variable domain (rest looked up from reference TRBV7-9 and TRBJ2-7): DTGVSQNPRHKITKRGQNVTFRCDPISEHNRLYWYRQTLGQGPEFLTYFQNEAQLEKSRLLSDRFSAERPKGSFSTLEIQRTEQGDSAMYLCASSWYSGSNNEQYFGPGTRLTVT.

This clonotype appeared many times. The gene calls are TRBV29-1 and TRBJ1-5, with unresolved D. CDR3 length equals 10 residues. The V end was cut by 7 bases, the J end by 5 bases, with 6 bases between. CDR1 is SQVTM, CDR2 ANQGSEA, per germline. CDR3 coding DNA: TGCAGCGCCCATGATCAGCCCCAGCATTTT. It encodes CSAHDQPQHF.

This clonotype has just a few counts. This chain connects TRBV19 to TRBJ1-4; perhaps TRBD1 as D (6 bases). V lost 4 bases and J 8 bases, leaving 11 bases between the germline ends. The CDR3 length is 13 residues. The germline gives CDR1 LNHDA, CDR2 SQIVND (reference sequence). The chain's CDR3 is CASSTHRDEKLFF. The DNA for the CDR3 is TGTGCCAGTAGTACCCACAGGGACGAAAAACTGTTTTTT.

The chain joins TRBV20-1 to TRBJ2-5; tentatively, D is TRBD2 (6 bases). The CDR3 loop spans 16 amino acids. Trimming cost V 6 bases and J 2 bases, with 22 bases left between them. Germline V gene lookup returns CDR1 DFQATT and CDR2 SNEGSKA (reference sequence). The CDR3, as DNA: TGCAGTGCCGTAACTAGCATAGCGGCATTACAAGAGACCCAGTACTTC. It specifies CSAVTSIAALQETQYF.

This clonotype was observed a handful of times. V and J are TRBV25-1 and TRBJ1-2; D not certain. The germline V gene encodes CDR1 MGHDK and CDR2 SYGVNS. Trimming stripped 6 bases from V and 4 bases from J, with 12 bases between. The CDR3 is made up of 13 amino acids. CDR3 in amino acids: CASRGYSVYGYTF. CDR3 DNA sequence: TGTGCCAGCAGGGGGTACTCGGTCTATGGCTACACCTTC.